This TCR beta chain appears in the sequencing data of a study of shared clonotypes between healthy human individuals. Study overall: For every donor, three CD4 naive, three CD4 memory, two CD8 naive and one CD8 memory plates were used.

Every donor was a Caucasian adult from Nashville, Tennessee. The authors loaded roughly 200 ng DNA, some 32,000 T cell genomes, into sorted-subset replicate PCRs. The assay was immunoSEQ multiplex PCR, and TCRdb's table has in-frame clones only and misses some. The table includes some 1,400,000 clones, roughly 96% detected once. The source of this sequence is a man between 25 and 39 years old in good health. The sample consisted of naive CD4+ T cells sorted from blood. This sample's subset: CD45RA+ positively selected.

The CDR3: CASSEDRATTTEAFF. The CDR3 DNA sequence: TGTGCCAGCAGTGAAGACAGGGCCACGACCACTGAAGCTTTCTTT. This rearrangement joins TRBV6-1 to TRBJ1-1; a possible D gene is TRBD1 (6 bases). Germline CDR1 and CDR2: MNHNS and SASEGT. Trimming pared 1 base from V and 4 bases from J, leaving 13 bases between. This CDR3 comprises 15 residues.